The following is a T cell receptor beta chain sequence with its context. The antigen remains unidentified. The data originate from a study of T cell responses to AZD1222 COVID-19 vaccine. Study conclusions and caveats: Donors in the cohort were predominantly white British and more often female, and clonal diversity was possibly underestimated. Spike-wide vaccine-associated CD4 TCRs dominated at 160-218 and 743-854.

Libraries were prepared by immunoSEQ multiplex PCR; TCRdb keeps only in-frame clonotypes and omits some of them. The table shows more than 80,000 clones, with 75% to 90% occurring only once. This CDR3 contains 15 residues. Looked up from germline, CDR1 is MNHEY and CDR2 is SMNVEV (reference sequence). V shed 5 bases and J shed 5 bases, with 16 bases lying between them. The chain has TRBV27 and TRBJ2-1; D gene uncertain. This material consisted of peripheral blood, taken on day 0 of AZD1222 vaccination. The sequence came from an adult in good health. CDR3 residues: CASSHFVEEHNEQFF. The CDR3 DNA follows: TGTGCCAGCAGTCATTTTGTTGAGGAGCACAATGAGCAGTTCTTC.